Sequencing of this T cell receptor beta chain was carried out in a study of blood T cell repertoires in COVID-19. Study in general: Some COVID-19 samples were acute and others convalescent; all came from the United States, Italy and Spain. PBMCs, B-cell-depleted T cells, or T cells provided the cDNA or gDNA that made up the material.

Germline trimming cut 7 bases from V and 0 bases from J; bases unmatched to any gene: 3. Germline loops: CDR1 SGHRS, CDR2 YFSETQ. The CDR3 length is 15 residues. Study processing details: Estimation of nucleated cell counts was performed using reference gene primer amplification. Clones were sequenced by immunoSEQ multiplex PCR, and TCRdb holds only the in-frame ones, with some missing. The DNA was the basis for D and trimming; V, J and clone size are from that table. The sample records 200,000 to 250,000 clones, roughly 81% being singletons. The sequence derives from a man in his fifties or sixties who had recovered from COVID-19. The chain employs TRBV5-1 and TRBJ2-1; 11 bases align to TRBD2. The sample was peripheral blood. CDR3 residues: CASPSGRFSYNEQFF. CDR3 bases: TGCGCCAGCCCTAGCGGGAGGTTCTCCTACAATGAGCAGTTCTTC.